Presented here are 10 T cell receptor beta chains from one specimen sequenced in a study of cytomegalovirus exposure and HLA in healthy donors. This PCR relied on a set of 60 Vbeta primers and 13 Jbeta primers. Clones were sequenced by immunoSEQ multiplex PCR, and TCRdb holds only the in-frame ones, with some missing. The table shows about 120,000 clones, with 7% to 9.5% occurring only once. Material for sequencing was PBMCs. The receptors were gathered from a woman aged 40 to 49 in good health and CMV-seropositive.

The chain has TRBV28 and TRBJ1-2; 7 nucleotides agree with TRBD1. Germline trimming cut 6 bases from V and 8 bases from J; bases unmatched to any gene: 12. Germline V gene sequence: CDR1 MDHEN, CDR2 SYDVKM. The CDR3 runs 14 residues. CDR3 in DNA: TGTGCCAGCAGAAACAGGGGCGCGGGGCACGGCTACACCTTC. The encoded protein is CASRNRGAGHGYTF.

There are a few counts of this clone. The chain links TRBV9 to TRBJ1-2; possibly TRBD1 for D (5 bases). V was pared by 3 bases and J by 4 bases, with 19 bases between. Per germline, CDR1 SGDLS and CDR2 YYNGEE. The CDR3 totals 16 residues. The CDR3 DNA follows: TGTGCCAGCAGCGAGGCCCAGGACAATAAACTCTATGGCTACACCTTC. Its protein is CASSEAQDNKLYGYTF.

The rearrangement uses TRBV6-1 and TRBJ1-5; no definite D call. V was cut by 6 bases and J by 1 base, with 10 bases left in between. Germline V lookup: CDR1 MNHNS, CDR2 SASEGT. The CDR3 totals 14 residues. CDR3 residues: CASSGGESNQPQHF. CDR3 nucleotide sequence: TGTGCCAGCAGCGGCGGGGAGAGCAATCAGCCCCAGCATTTT.

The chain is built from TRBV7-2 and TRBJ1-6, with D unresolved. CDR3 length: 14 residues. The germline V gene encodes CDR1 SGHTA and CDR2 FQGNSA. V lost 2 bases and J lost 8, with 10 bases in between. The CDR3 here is CASSLSGGYSPLHF. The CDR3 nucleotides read TGTGCCAGCAGCTTATCGGGAGGGTATTCACCCCTCCACTTT.

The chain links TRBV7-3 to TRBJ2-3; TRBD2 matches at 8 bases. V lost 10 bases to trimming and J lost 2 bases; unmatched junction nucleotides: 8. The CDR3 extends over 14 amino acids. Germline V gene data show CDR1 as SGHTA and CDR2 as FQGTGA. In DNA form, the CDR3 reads TGTGCCACCTTAGCGGGGACTTTCACAGATACGCAGTATTTT. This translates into CATLAGTFTDTQYF.

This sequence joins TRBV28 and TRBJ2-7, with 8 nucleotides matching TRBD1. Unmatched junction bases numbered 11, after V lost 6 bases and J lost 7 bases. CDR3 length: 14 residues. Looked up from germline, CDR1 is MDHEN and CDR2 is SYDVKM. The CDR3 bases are TGTGCCAGCAGAGACAGGGGTCCTCGGGATGAGCAGTACTTC. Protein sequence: CASRDRGPRDEQYF.

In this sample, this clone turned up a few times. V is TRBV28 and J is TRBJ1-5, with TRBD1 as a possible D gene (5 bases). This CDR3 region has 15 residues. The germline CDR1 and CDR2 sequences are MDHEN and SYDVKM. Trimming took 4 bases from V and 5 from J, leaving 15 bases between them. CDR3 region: CASSSVRGRYQPQHF. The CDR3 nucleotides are TGTGCCAGCAGTTCAGTAAGGGGCAGGTATCAGCCCCAGCATTTT.

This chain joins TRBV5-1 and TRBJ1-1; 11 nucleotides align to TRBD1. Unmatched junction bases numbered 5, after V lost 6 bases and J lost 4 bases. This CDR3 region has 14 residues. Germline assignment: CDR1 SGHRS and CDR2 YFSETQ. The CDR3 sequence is CASTGTGGATEAFF. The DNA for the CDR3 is TGCGCCAGCACCGGGACAGGGGGGGCCACTGAAGCTTTCTTT.

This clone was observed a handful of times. The CDR3 sequence is CASSPQTGHSPLHF. The CDR3 nucleotides read TGTGCCAGCAGTCCCCAGACAGGGCACTCACCCCTCCACTTT. V and J are TRBV27 and TRBJ1-6, with 7 bases identical to TRBD1. The V segment lost 5 bases and the J segment 10 bases; nucleotides outside the gene matches: 8. This CDR3 contains 14 residues. Looked up from germline, CDR1 is MNHEY and CDR2 is SMNVEV (reference sequence).

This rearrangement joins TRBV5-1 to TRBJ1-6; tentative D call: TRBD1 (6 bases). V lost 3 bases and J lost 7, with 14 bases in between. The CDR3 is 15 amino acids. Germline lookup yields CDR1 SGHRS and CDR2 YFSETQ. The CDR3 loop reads CASSSDSPGNSPLHF. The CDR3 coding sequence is TGCGCCAGCAGCTCGGACAGCCCGGGGAATTCACCCCTCCACTTT.